These T cell receptor beta chains were read from a single sample in a study of human T cells and chemical hapten exposure. A single record per CDR3 protein comes from TCRdb applying MiXCR to the RACE reads. The profile covers approximately 60,000 distinct CDR3 sequences, with around 11% appearing a single time and 3% to 4.5% taken by the ten largest. Material: whole blood, obtained in connection with sensitization to the hapten diphenylcyclopropenone (DPC). The source is a woman in her forties with alopecia areata. Some clones in this sample may be carry-over from other donors' samples. CDR3s include the opening cysteine and the closing phenylalanine or tryptophan. D genes are given only for firm matches. Not every row has a clone size; where given, it reads once, few, many or a size class.

J | V | size | D | DNA | CDR3
TRBJ2-5 | TRBV20-1 | - | TRBD2 | TGCAGTGCTGTCGGACTAGCGGGAGTGAGGGAGACCCAGTACTTC | CSAVGLAGVRETQYF
TRBJ1-1 | TRBV27 | few | - | TGTGCCAGCGGCCGGGGCCAGATGAACACTGAAGCTTTCTTT | CASGRGQMNTEAFF
TRBJ2-5 | TRBV5-4 | many | TRBD2 | TGTGCCAGCAGCACTGGACTAGCCTCGGGGGAGACCCAGTACTTC | CASSTGLASGETQYF
TRBJ1-5 | TRBV20-1 | many | - | TGCAGTGCTAGAATGGGGGGCAATCAGCCCCAGCATTTT | CSARMGGNQPQHF
TRBJ2-6 | TRBV27 | few | - | TGTGCCAGCAGGGCGGACAGCTCTGGGGCCAACGTCCTGACTTTC | CASRADSSGANVLTF
TRBJ2-7 | TRBV6-1 | - | TRBD1 | TGTGCCAGCAGCCCAGGGACAGGAAGCTACGAGCAGTACTTC | CASSPGTGSYEQYF
TRBJ2-5 | TRBV18 | many | TRBD2 | TGTGCCAGCTCATCTAGCGGGAGGGCCCAAGAGACCCAGTACTTC | CASSSSGRAQETQYF
TRBJ1-4 | TRBV19 | many | TRBD1 | TGTGCCAGTAGTACCGCGACAGGGCACGAAAAACTGTTTTTT | CASSTATGHEKLFF
TRBJ2-7 | TRBV7-3 | - | - | TGTGCCAGCAGCTTAGGCAGGCAGGGAGAGCAGTACTTC | CASSLGRQGEQYF
TRBJ2-1 | TRBV10-3 | - | - | TGTGCCATCTCTCCGCGGCTTACTTACAATGAGCAGTTCTTC | CAISPRLTYNEQFF
TRBJ2-6 | TRBV28 | - | - | TGTGCCAGCAGTCCCACGGCCTTCTCTGGGGCCAACGTCCTGACTTTC | CASSPTAFSGANVLTF
TRBJ2-7 | TRBV29-1 | - | TRBD1 | TGCAGCGTTGAGACAGGGGGACACGAGCAGTACTTC | CSVETGGHEQYF
TRBJ1-3 | TRBV7-3 | many | TRBD1 | TGTGCCAGCAGCTCGACAGGGTCTGGAAACACCATATATTTT | CASSSTGSGNTIYF
TRBJ1-6 | TRBV25-1 | many | - | TGTGCCAGCAGTGTGGAGGGGCTAAGGTCACCCCTCCACTTT | CASSVEGLRSPLHF
TRBJ2-5 | TRBV11-2 | - | - | TGTGCCAGCAGCTTGGGAAGACAGGAGCAAGAGACCCAGTACTTC | CASSLGRQEQETQYF
TRBJ1-4 | TRBV27 | - | - | TGTGCCAGCAGCCTGGGAGTGACTGCCCGACAAACGGGGGAAAAACTGTTTTTT | CASSLGVTARQTGEKLFF
TRBJ1-4 | TRBV28 | few | TRBD1 | TGTGCCAGCAGTTATGCGGGGGCAGGGGGGGAAAAACTGTTTTTT | CASSYAGAGGEKLFF
TRBJ2-3 | TRBV4-1 | - | TRBD2 | TGCGCCGGCAGCATTTCCGGGACTAGCGGGAGCACAGATACGCAGTATTTT | CAGSISGTSGSTDTQYF
TRBJ2-3 | TRBV6-1 | few | - | TGTGCCACCGAAGCTAGCGGCACAGATACGCAGTATTTT | CATEASGTDTQYF
TRBJ1-5 | TRBV7-8 | few | - | TGTGCCAGCAGCTCCAAGGGAGGGTTAGCTCAGCCCCAGCATTTT | CASSSKGGLAQPQHF
TRBJ2-1 | TRBV19 | - | - | TGTGCCAGTAGTATAGATGCCGGGCCGTACAATGAGCAGTTCTTC | CASSIDAGPYNEQFF
TRBJ1-2 | TRBV29-1 | few | - | TGCAGCGTCCGCCGGGACATGGGCTATGGCTACACCTTC | CSVRRDMGYGYTF
TRBJ2-5 | TRBV7-2 | many | - | TGTGCCAGCAGCTTTACGACAGGCGAAGAGACCCAGTACTTC | CASSFTTGEETQYF
TRBJ2-1 | TRBV20-1 | many | TRBD2 | TGCAGTGCTAGCACCAGACTAGCGGGACACGGTGAGGAGCAGTTCTTC | CSASTRLAGHGEEQFF
TRBJ2-3 | TRBV12-5 | few | - | TGTGCTAGTGGGGCTGGGCCCCCCCAGGCAGATACGCAGTATTTT | CASGAGPPQADTQYF
TRBJ1-1 | TRBV12-2 | many | - | TGTGCAAGTCGCTTAGATGGTCGCGGACCGAACACTGAAGCTTTCTTT | CASRLDGRGPNTEAFF
TRBJ1-3 | TRBV10-1 | few | TRBD1 | TGCGCCAGCAAGGGACAGATAATCTTCCCTGGAAACACCATATATTTT | CASKGQIIFPGNTIYF
TRBJ2-5 | TRBV20-1 | many | - | TGCAGTGTACGGGGTTCAGAGACCCAGTACTTC | CSVRGSETQYF
TRBJ2-3 | TRBV6-6 | many | - | TGTGCCAGCAGTTATTCGCAGGGGGGGGGACATACGCAGTATTTT | CASSYSQGGGHTQYF
TRBJ2-7 | TRBV29-1 | many | TRBD2 | TGCAGCGTTGAGGGACTAGCCTCTAACCGGCAGTACTTC | CSVEGLASNRQYF
TRBJ2-2 | TRBV7-9 | - | - | TGTGCCAGCAGCTTAGTCACCGGGGAGCTGTTTTTT | CASSLVTGELFF
TRBJ2-7 | TRBV29-1 | many | TRBD2 | TGCAGCGTTGGTCCCTCTGGACTAGGGCTGACCGAGCAGTACTTC | CSVGPSGLGLTEQYF
TRBJ1-1 | TRBV30 | - | - | TGTGCCTGGAGTCGAGGGGCTCCAAACACTGAAGCTTTCTTT | CAWSRGAPNTEAFF
TRBJ2-3 | TRBV20-1 | - | TRBD2 | TGCAGTGCCCACTCGGGTGCGGGGGTCCCAGATACGCAGTATTTT | CSAHSGAGVPDTQYF
TRBJ2-5 | TRBV10-3 | - | - | TGTGCCATCAGTATACAAGAGACCCAGTACTTC | CAISIQETQYF
TRBJ2-5 | TRBV5-6 | many | TRBD2 | TGTGCCAGCATCCTCCTAGGGCTAGCGGGAGAGGAGACCCAGTACTTC | CASILLGLAGEETQYF
TRBJ2-3 | TRBV6-5 | - | TRBD2 | TGTGCCAGCAGTAAGGGACTAGCGGGGGGGCTTAGCACAGATACGCAGTATTTT | CASSKGLAGGLSTDTQYF
TRBJ2-3 | TRBV7-2 | - | TRBD2 | TGTGCCAGCAGCTTGACTAGCGGGAGTGTAGATACGCAGTATTTT | CASSLTSGSVDTQYF
TRBJ1-2 | TRBV4-3 | few | - | TGCGCCAGCAGCCAAGATTCGCGGACGGAAGGCTACACCTTC | CASSQDSRTEGYTF
TRBJ2-7 | TRBV16 | many | - | TGTGCCAGCAGCCAATGGGACCTAACCTACGAGCAGTACTTC | CASSQWDLTYEQYF
TRBJ1-1 | TRBV28 | few | - | TGTGCCAGTAGAGTGGACATACGTGAAGCTTTCTTT | CASRVDIREAFF
TRBJ1-6 | TRBV20-1 | - | - | TGCAGTGCGGTGCCACGGGGGACGGGAAATTCACCCCTCCACTTT | CSAVPRGTGNSPLHF
TRBJ2-1 | TRBV28 | - | - | TGTGCCAGCAGGGGAGCTAGCCGCAGCTCCTACAATGAGCAGTTCTTC | CASRGASRSSYNEQFF
TRBJ2-3 | TRBV7-8 | many | TRBD2 | TGTGCCAGCAGCGACCTAGCGGGAGGGCCAGCTACGCAGTATTTT | CASSDLAGGPATQYF
TRBJ1-5 | TRBV7-2 | - | - | TGTGCCAGCAGCTTATCTGGAGGACAGCCCCAGCATTTT | CASSLSGGQPQHF
TRBJ2-7 | TRBV27 | - | TRBD2 | TGTGCCAGCAGTTTAGGGGGGGGCTACGAGCAGTACTTC | CASSLGGGYEQYF
TRBJ1-2 | TRBV12-3/TRBV12-4 | - | TRBD1 | TGTGCCAGCAGTTTTGGACAGGGGGCTTGGAACTATGGCTACACCTTC | CASSFGQGAWNYGYTF
TRBJ2-7 | TRBV11-2 | many | - | TGTGCCAGCAGCTTATTCGGACTGACCAGTAACTACGAGCAGTACTTC | CASSLFGLTSNYEQYF